The rows below give T cell receptor beta chains drawn from one sample of a study of T cells after yellow fever vaccination. MiXCR was run by TCRdb on the 5' RACE reads, yielding one entry per CDR3 protein. The table shows hundreds of thousands of distinct CDR3 sequences, with over 15% occurring only once. The specimen comprised PBMCs, sampled before the yellow fever booster vaccination. Source of these receptors: a man aged 18-30 years who received the YFV17D yellow fever vaccine. Both conserved end residues are part of each CDR3. D genes are given only for firm matches. A row's size may be missing; if present it is once, few, many or a size class.

cdr3_nt: TGTGCCAGCAGCTACGACAGGGTCTATGGCTACACCTTC
cdr3_aa: CASSYDRVYGYTF
clone_size: .
v_call: TRBV7-8
d_call: TRBD1
j_call: TRBJ1-2

cdr3_nt: TGCGCCAGCAGCTCTCTCACGGGGGCCCAGAATGAGCAGTTCTTC
cdr3_aa: CASSSLTGAQNEQFF
clone_size: few
v_call: TRBV5-1
d_call: .
j_call: TRBJ2-1

cdr3_nt: TGTGCCAGCAGTTTTGAGGGACGGGGAACCATATATTTT
cdr3_aa: CASSFEGRGTIYF
clone_size: few
v_call: TRBV12-3/TRBV12-4
d_call: .
j_call: TRBJ1-3

cdr3_nt: TGTGCCAGCAGCCGCCGGACAGGGTTCAACGGGGAGCTGTTTTTT
cdr3_aa: CASSRRTGFNGELFF
clone_size: few
v_call: TRBV7-2
d_call: TRBD1
j_call: TRBJ2-2

cdr3_nt: TGCAGTGCTACCCGGACTAGCGGGAGCACAGATACGCAGTATTTT
cdr3_aa: CSATRTSGSTDTQYF
clone_size: few
v_call: TRBV20-1
d_call: TRBD2
j_call: TRBJ2-3

cdr3_nt: TGCGCCAGCAGCTTATTCGGGGTCGCGGAAAACACCATATATTTT
cdr3_aa: CASSLFGVAENTIYF
clone_size: .
v_call: TRBV5-1
d_call: .
j_call: TRBJ1-3

cdr3_nt: TGCAGCGTTCCTACAGGGGGTGAAGCTTTCTTT
cdr3_aa: CSVPTGGEAFF
clone_size: .
v_call: TRBV29-1
d_call: TRBD1
j_call: TRBJ1-1

cdr3_nt: TGCGCCAGCTCTGGTCCTGCCGCGGCAGAGACCCAGTACTTC
cdr3_aa: CASSGPAAAETQYF
clone_size: .
v_call: TRBV5-1
d_call: .
j_call: TRBJ2-5

cdr3_nt: TGTGCCAGCAGCCAGGGACAGGAGGCTAACTATGGCTACACCTTC
cdr3_aa: CASSQGQEANYGYTF
clone_size: few
v_call: TRBV12-3/TRBV12-4
d_call: TRBD1
j_call: TRBJ1-2

cdr3_nt: TGCAGTGCTAGAGATCCCAGGGCGATCGGGGAGCTGTTTTTT
cdr3_aa: CSARDPRAIGELFF
clone_size: few
v_call: TRBV20-1
d_call: .
j_call: TRBJ2-2

cdr3_nt: TGTGCCAGCAGCTGGACGTTTTTGGGCAATGAGCAGTTCTTC
cdr3_aa: CASSWTFLGNEQFF
clone_size: few
v_call: TRBV7-9
d_call: .
j_call: TRBJ2-1

cdr3_nt: TGTGCCAGTGCTTCAACAGGGAGCCACGAGCAGTACTTC
cdr3_aa: CASASTGSHEQYF
clone_size: .
v_call: TRBV19
d_call: .
j_call: TRBJ2-7

cdr3_nt: TGTGCCAGCAATTCAGAAGAGACCCAGTACTTC
cdr3_aa: CASNSEETQYF
clone_size: .
v_call: TRBV28
d_call: .
j_call: TRBJ2-5